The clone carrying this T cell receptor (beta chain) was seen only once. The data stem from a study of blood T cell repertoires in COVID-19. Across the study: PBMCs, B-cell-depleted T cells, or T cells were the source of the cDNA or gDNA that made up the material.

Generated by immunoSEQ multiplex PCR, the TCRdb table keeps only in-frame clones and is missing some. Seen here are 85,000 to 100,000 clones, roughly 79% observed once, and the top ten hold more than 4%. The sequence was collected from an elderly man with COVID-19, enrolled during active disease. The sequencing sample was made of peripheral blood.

The CDR3 nucleotides are TGTGCCAGCAGCTTAGCCCGGTTTAACTATGGCTACACCTTC. This translates into CASSLARFNYGYTF. This chain connects TRBV11-2 to TRBJ1-2; D is unresolved. The CDR3 covers 14 residues. Germline assignment: CDR1 SGHAT and CDR2 FQNNGV. Trimming shortened V by 1 base and J by 1 base, and 7 bases separated the two germline ends.